This T cell receptor beta chain was sequenced in a study of blood T cells in healthy people across ages. A second PCR, run for about 7 to 11 cycles, used a sample-barcoded 5' primer plus a J-beta primer mix. TCRdb fed the 5' RACE reads into MiXCR, producing one record per CDR3 protein. The table shows under 2 million distinct CDR3 sequences, with roughly 30% occurring only once. This clonotype has just a few counts. V dropped 2 bases and J dropped 7 bases, with 9 bases sitting between them. The CDR3 loop spans 13 amino acids. From germline, CDR1 is SGHTA and CDR2 FQGNSA. The chain recombines TRBV7-2 with TRBJ1-5, with D maybe TRBD1 (5 bases). The sample comprised blood. This TCR was recovered from a woman under 40 in good health. This chain's CDR3 is CASSLNRPQPQHF. CDR3 coding DNA: TGTGCCAGCAGCTTAAACAGGCCGCAGCCCCAGCATTTT.